Included here is one TCR beta chain sequence, with context. What it binds is unknown. This sample is part of a study of T cell responses to AZD1222 COVID-19 vaccine. Germline assignment: CDR1 SQVTM and CDR2 ANQGSEA. V gave up 6 bases and J gave up 2 bases, with 13 bases separating them. The CDR3 length is 13 residues. The method was immunoSEQ multiplex PCR; TCRdb's version includes in-frame clones alone and lacks a portion of them. The data contain around 99,000 clones, around nine tenths of them singletons. Study-wide findings and caveats: The donors showed a predominance of white British ancestry and of females, with possible underestimation of clonal diversity. With dominance at 160-218 and 743-854, vaccine-associated CD4 TCRs spanned spike.

The sample was peripheral blood, taken on day 0 of AZD1222 vaccination. This sequence was found in an adult in good health. The chain links TRBV29-1 to TRBJ1-2; maybe TRBD1 (5 bases). The chain's CDR3 is CSVHRRANYGYTF. The CDR3 nucleotides read TGCAGCGTACACAGGCGGGCGAACTATGGCTACACCTTC.